The clone carrying this TCR beta chain was seen repeatedly, ten times or more. The antigen is unknown. These data come from a study of T cells in Graves' hyperthyroidism and ophthalmopathy. Study at large: At the time of initial diagnosis and before any treatment, peripheral blood was collected. The study, taken as a whole, reports: Most expanded thyroid clonotypes above 0.001 also appeared in blood.

Amplified TCR beta CDR3 regions came from RNA transcripts. During a first-round RT-PCR of the TCR CDR3, the HTBI primer set was used. Each CDR3 protein is one row after TCRdb ran MiXCR on the multiplex PCR reads. The sample consists of some 570,000 distinct CDR3 sequences, 12% to 15% of them appearing once. Trimming stripped 4 bases from V and 6 bases from J, with 20 bases between. This CDR3 region has 16 residues. CDR1 SGHKS and CDR2 YYEKEE come from the germline V gene (reference sequence). In the ophthalmopathy cohort, Clinical Activity Score was at least 3, NOSPECS grade at least 4, and duration under 3 months.

The V call is TRBV5-5, the J call TRBJ2-1, with a possible D match to TRBD2 (6 bases). The material sequenced was blood. This sequence was found in a woman aged 18 to 35 with Graves' ophthalmopathy. In nucleotides, the CDR3 is TGTGCCAGCAGCCCCCGGGACTTTCGACTTTCCAATGAGCAGTTCTTC. Translation gives CASSPRDFRLSNEQFF. Complete variable domain (other parts from reference TRBV5-5 and TRBJ2-1): DAGVTQSPTHLIKTRGQQVTLRCSPISGHKSVSWYQQVLGQGPQFIFQYYEKEERGRGNFPDRFSARQFPNYSSELNVNALLLGDSALYLCASSPRDFRLSNEQFFGPGTRLTVL.